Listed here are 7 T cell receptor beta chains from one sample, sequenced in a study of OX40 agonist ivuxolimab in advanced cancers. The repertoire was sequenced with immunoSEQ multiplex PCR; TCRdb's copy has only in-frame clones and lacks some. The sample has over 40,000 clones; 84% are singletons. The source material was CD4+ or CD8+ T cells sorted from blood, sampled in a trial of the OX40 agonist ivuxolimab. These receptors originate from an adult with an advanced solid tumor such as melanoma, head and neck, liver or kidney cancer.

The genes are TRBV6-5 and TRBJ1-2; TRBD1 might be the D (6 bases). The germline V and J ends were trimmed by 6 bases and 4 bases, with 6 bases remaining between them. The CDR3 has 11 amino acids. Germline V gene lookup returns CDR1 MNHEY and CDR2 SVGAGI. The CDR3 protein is CASRTGYGYTF. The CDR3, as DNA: TGTGCCAGCAGGACAGGCTATGGCTACACCTTC.

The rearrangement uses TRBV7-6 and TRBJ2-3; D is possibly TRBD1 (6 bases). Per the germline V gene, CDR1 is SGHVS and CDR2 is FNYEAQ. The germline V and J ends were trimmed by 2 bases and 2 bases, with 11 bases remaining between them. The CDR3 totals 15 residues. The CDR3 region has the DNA TGTGCCAGCAGCTTAATTGGACAGACCACAGATACGCAGTATTTT. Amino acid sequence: CASSLIGQTTDTQYF.

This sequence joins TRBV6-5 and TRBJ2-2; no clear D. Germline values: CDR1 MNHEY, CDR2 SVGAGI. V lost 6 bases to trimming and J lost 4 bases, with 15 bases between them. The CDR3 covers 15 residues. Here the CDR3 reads CASSRNLVRTGELFF. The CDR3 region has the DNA TGTGCCAGCAGCCGAAACTTGGTTCGCACCGGGGAGCTGTTTTTT.

The CDR3 nucleotides read TGTGCCATCAGTGAGGGACAGAACCAGGGCATGGTTGGCTACACCTTC. As protein: CAISEGQNQGMVGYTF. The rearrangement links TRBV10-3 to TRBJ1-2, with D possibly being TRBD1 (6 bases). V shed 2 bases and J shed 7 bases, with 20 bases lying between them. This CDR3 contains 16 residues. The germline V gene encodes CDR1 ENHRY and CDR2 SYGVKD.

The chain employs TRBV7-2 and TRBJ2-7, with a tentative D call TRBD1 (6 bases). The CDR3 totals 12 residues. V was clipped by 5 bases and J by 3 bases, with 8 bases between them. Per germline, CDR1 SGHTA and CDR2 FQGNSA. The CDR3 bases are TGTGCCAGCAGCAGGACAGACTACGAGCAGTACTTC. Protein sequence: CASSRTDYEQYF.

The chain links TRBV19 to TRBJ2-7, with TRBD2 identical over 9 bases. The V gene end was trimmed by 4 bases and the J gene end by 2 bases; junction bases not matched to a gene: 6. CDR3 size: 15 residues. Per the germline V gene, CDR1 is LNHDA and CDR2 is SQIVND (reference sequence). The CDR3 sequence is CASSNLAGTTYEQYF. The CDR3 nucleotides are TGTGCCAGTAGTAATCTAGCGGGAACCACCTACGAGCAGTACTTC.

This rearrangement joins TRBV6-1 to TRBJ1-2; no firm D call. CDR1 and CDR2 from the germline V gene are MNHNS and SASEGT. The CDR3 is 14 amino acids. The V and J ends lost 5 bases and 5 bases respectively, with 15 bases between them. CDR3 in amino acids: CASSSRRGSYGYTF. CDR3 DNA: TGTGCCAGCAGTTCGAGACGGGGTTCGTATGGCTACACCTTC.